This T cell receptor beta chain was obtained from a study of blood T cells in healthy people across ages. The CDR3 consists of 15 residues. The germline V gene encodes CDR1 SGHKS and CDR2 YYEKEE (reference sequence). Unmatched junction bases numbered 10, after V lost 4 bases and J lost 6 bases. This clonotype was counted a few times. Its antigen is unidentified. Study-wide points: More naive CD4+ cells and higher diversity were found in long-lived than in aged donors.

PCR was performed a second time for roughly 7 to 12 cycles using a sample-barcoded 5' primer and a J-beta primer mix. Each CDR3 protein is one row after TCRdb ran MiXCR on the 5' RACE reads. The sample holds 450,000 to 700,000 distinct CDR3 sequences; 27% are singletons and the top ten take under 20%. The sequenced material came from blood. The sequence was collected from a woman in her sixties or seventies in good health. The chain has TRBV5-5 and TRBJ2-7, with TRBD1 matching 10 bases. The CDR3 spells CASSQTGQGFSEQYF. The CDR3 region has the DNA TGTGCCAGCAGCCAAACGGGACAGGGGTTCAGCGAGCAGTACTTC.